This T cell receptor beta chain stems from a study of T cells in Graves' hyperthyroidism and ophthalmopathy. V lost 5 bases and J lost 6, with 10 bases in between. CDR3 length equals 13 residues. Germline-derived CDR1 and CDR2 are SGHTA and FQGNSA. The CDR3 regions of TCR beta were amplified from RNA transcripts. The study used the HTBI primer set for a first-round RT-PCR of the TCR CDR3. Each CDR3 protein is one row after TCRdb ran MiXCR on the multiplex PCR reads. The sample holds about 350,000 distinct CDR3 sequences, about 14% seen once. Sequenced input: blood. This rearrangement joins TRBV7-2 to TRBJ2-2; the D gene is possibly TRBD1 (5 bases). The sequence came from a woman in her 30s with Graves' hyperthyroidism. CDR3 protein: CASSSDRAGELFF. The CDR3 DNA follows: TGTGCCAGCAGCAGCGACAGAGCCGGGGAGCTGTTTTTT. Combining the CDR3 with reference TRBV7-2 and TRBJ2-2 gives the whole variable domain GAGVSQSPSNKVTEKGKDVELRCDPISGHTALYWYRQSLGQGLEFLIYFQGNSAPDKSGLPSDRFSAERTGGSVSTLTIQRTQQEDSAVYLCASSSDRAGELFFGEGSRLTVL.